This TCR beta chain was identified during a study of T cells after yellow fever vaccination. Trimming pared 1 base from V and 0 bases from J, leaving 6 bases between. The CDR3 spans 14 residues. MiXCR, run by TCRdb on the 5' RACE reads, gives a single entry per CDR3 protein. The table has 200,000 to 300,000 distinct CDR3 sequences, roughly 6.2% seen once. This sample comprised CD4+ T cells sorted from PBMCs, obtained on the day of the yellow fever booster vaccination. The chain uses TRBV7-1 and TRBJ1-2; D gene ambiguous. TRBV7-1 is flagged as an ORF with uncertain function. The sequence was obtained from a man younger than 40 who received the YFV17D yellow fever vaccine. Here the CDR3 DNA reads TGTGCCAGCAGCTCAGGACGGACTAACTATGGCTACACCTTC. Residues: CASSSGRTNYGYTF.